This TCR beta chain was sequenced in a study of cytomegalovirus exposure and HLA in healthy donors (dated by TCRdb to between 2016 and 2019). A note on the overall study: An earlier analysis of approximately 600 of the donors reported more than 250 Gb of sequence data and around 110 million unique TCR beta sequences from 150 million to 200 million T cells. Roughly 290 gigabases of sequencing data and 70 million to 100 million unique TCR sequences made up an early release that covered nearly 650 HLA-typed donors. The genetic ancestry cluster associated with self-reported Caucasian donors included 81% of the roughly 400 genotyped donors. The study aimed to test whether cataloging public T cell receptors could reveal signatures of past pathogen exposure. The study used immunosequencing to profile the T cell repertoires of approximately 630 subjects and linked those repertoires to cytomegalovirus serostatus. In addition to the first cohort of 666 subjects, a separate validation cohort of some 120 different subjects was used. The study combined high-throughput TCR immunosequencing, statistical association of individual TCRs with disease status, and machine learning to predict cytomegalovirus infection status. In a later analysis, previously published TCR beta repertoires from fewer than 750 donors were re-analyzed and high-resolution HLA genotyping was added so that TCR occurrence patterns could be studied. The later analysis used no new phenotypic data to find candidate immune exposures, relying instead on TCR beta sequences and their occurrence across donors. To decide whether each TCR beta V gene segment behaved as functional or pseudogenic, an earlier analysis of several hundred of the donors relied on high-throughput TCR beta sequencing. Donor age, sex, ethnicity and CMV serostatus were compiled alongside the repertoire data. Genome-wide SNP genotypes for about 55% of the roughly 670 donors were used in a later genetic analysis, which treated that subset as a discovery cohort. All discovery cohort repertoires had been generated on a single sequencing platform. HLA typing covered class I and class II loci at four-digit resolution. Typing coverage differed by locus: A, B, C, DRB1 and DQB1 were typed in roughly 620-640 donors, DQA1 in about 550, DPA1 in roughly 590, and DPB1 in just under 490. Five DR-DQ haplotypes were handled as single units for association and clustering, since linkage in the cohort was strong. On average, roughly 240,000 unique TCR beta nucleotide sequences were sequenced per donor among more than 350 genotyped donors of the cohort, with roughly 18% of those sequences being non-productive.

After removal of 5 bases from V and 0 bases from J, the junction retains 8 bases not matched to a gene. The CDR3 numbers 17 residues from cysteine through phenylalanine. Just CDR3 DNA is preserved here, 51 bases in frame from base 1. Via the germline V gene (reference sequence), CDR1 is SGHNT and CDR2 YYREEE. Overall results and qualifications from the work: HLA typing was unavailable for some donors at each locus, so association tests used only the typed subset. An earlier analysis of 587 of the donors showed that most TCR beta V segments appeared in productive rearrangements either about 87% or about 30% of the time, which broadly matched IMGT annotations. Across donors, most TCR sequences were observed very rarely, whereas some public TCRs were present in many individuals. The cohort was sequenced for TCR beta chains only, and without alpha or paired-chain data the features that could be detected were limited. A cluster of highly shared sequence variants was judged likely to be a technical artifact of the sequencing pipeline. Assigning TCR associations to individual alleles was difficult when HLA alleles, especially DR and DQ, strongly co-occurred. According to the authors, the approach could potentially be generalized to other disease states and immunological phenotypes. CMV serostatus was the only immune exposure information available for the cohort. A few of the identified cytomegalovirus-associated TCR beta chains were confirmed in vitro to be specific for cytomegalovirus antigens. In a later analysis, most CMV-associated TCR beta chains were found to appear HLA-restricted, with HLA associations seemingly driven largely by CMV exposure. A further reported finding was that TCR beta sequences accurately predicted the HLA-A and HLA-B alleles for most subjects in the first cohort. The presence/absence analyses assumed that sequencing depth was roughly uniform across donors, and that assumption may not be true. The classifier was reported to diagnose cytomegalovirus status with high specificity and sensitivity in both the original and validation cohorts. Some 15 rarely observed V segments, including chromosome 9 orphons, were excluded from the earlier analysis of approximately 600 of the donors because counts were too low. Specific HLA alleles were associated with 15,000 to 20,000 TCR beta sequences at a false discovery rate of 0.05 in a later analysis. Linkage disequilibrium might explain the correlated functional status among segregating V segments, but an unknown experimental factor could not be ruled out. A later genetic analysis reported fewer N-insertions in productive TCRs among donors in an Asian-associated ancestry cluster than the roughly 700-donor mean. In a later analysis, HLA-associated TCR beta chains showed more clonal expansion and lower generation probabilities than non-associated chains that were equally common. In the study, 150 to 200 TCR beta chains were listed as associated with cytomegalovirus. In a later analysis, several top co-occurrence clusters were reported to appear linked to parvovirus B19, influenza, CMV and Epstein-Barr virus. In a later analysis, the rate of TCR association differed among HLA loci, with DRB1 alleles having the most associated TCRs and HLA-C alleles having the fewest. A later genetic analysis associated a missense DCLRE1C variant with V-gene and J-gene trimming of TCR beta chains, and an independent cohort replicated the association. Because the 87-base-pair reads could not distinguish some IMGT-functional V segments, including TRBV6-2 and TRBV6-3, those segments were excluded.

In total, more than 500 healthy bone marrow donors made up the cohort. All cohort members were sampled while nominally healthy, although unrecorded immune exposures were likely present. The donor tested CMV seronegative, placing the donor among the 350 to 400 seronegative members of the cohort. Every donor gave a peripheral blood sample, and the peripheral blood mononuclear cells from that sample were used for TCR beta sequencing. The Qiagen DNeasy Blood Extraction Kit was used to extract genomic DNA from the blood cell samples. Receptors were amplified or captured by the immunoSEQ multiplex PCR assay. A mixture of 60 forward primers for TCR Vbeta segments and 13 reverse primers for TCR Jbeta segments was used in the multiplex PCR. The CDR3 region of rearranged TCR beta genes was amplified from genomic DNA with a multiplex PCR assay. The amplified TCR beta libraries were sequenced on the Illumina HiSeq System as 87-base-pair reads. In the source study's methods: A later analysis counted about 80 million unique TCR beta chains across the 640 or so repertoires, and some 11 million of these chains were shared by at least two donors. Raw reads were error-corrected and collapsed into unique sequences with a nearest-neighbor algorithm that merged closely related sequences to remove PCR and sequencing errors. CDR3 sequences were aligned to IMGT reference sequences to assign V, D and J gene segments. Each retained sequence needed at least a six-nucleotide match to both a V gene segment and a J gene segment. A rearrangement was called productive if the CDR3 had no stop codons and remained in frame with V and J, and every other rearrangement was called non-productive. Following IMGT convention, CDR3 was defined as the stretch from the second conserved V-encoded cysteine to the conserved J-encoded phenylalanine. The earlier analysis of about 620 of the donors excluded sequences that lacked an unambiguous match to a single V gene segment. In an earlier analysis of a few hundred of the donors, V segments were called functional above 56.7% productive rearrangements and were called segregating when the between-donor standard deviation exceeded 5%. A statistical classification framework was built to diagnose cytomegalovirus status from the catalog of TCR beta chain sequences. A later analysis assigned V and J genes by comparing TCR nucleotide sequences with IMGT/GENE-DB human TR gene sequences. The TCRdist pipeline was used in a later analysis to assign CDR3 sequences and most-parsimonious VDJ recombination scenarios. In a later analysis, each TCR beta chain was defined by its CDR3 amino acid sequence together with its V-gene family, and reads without a unique V-gene family were excluded. In a later analysis, 450 to 600 highly shared, low-generation-probability nucleotide sequences were removed to address suspected cross-contamination and a sequencing artifact. For each public chain, a later analysis derived a clonal expansion index from normalized ranks of inferred template counts within each repertoire. In a later analysis, generation probabilities were computed with a VDJ recombination model fitted to out-of-frame rearrangements, and the resulting probabilities were checked against IGoR. A later analysis scored TCR-TCR, TCR-HLA and TCR-CMV co-occurrence with hypergeometric tests, applying a repertoire-size bias correction to TCR pairs. False discovery rates were estimated in a later analysis by permuting HLA or CMV assignments 20 times. In a later analysis, co-occurring TCRs were grouped using DBSCAN, with TCRdist sequence similarity added in when clustering inside HLA-allele-positive subsets. Repertoires with fewer than 30,000 or more than 120,000 public chains, plus five repertoires with anomalous nucleotide sharing, were excluded from co-occurrence clustering. Imported from immuneACCESS, the table was reduced by TCRdb to in-frame sequences with V and J called. These copies leave out some clones; in studies compared against another copy, an unresolved V gene accounts for under half, and the cause of the remainder is not known. Clonal size and the V and J genes are those of that table, whereas D and trimming came from the DNA. The table for this sample lists around 120,000 clones; roughly 14% of them were counted only once. The ten largest clones represent under 2.5% of the sample.

On this clone itself: Its antigen target is currently unknown. No clone much larger than this one lies a single base away; base qualities are absent.

The chain is made from TRBV5-4 and TRBJ2-6; 7 nucleotides in the junction match TRBD1. Sequencing was performed on PBMCs. This sequence originates from a woman aged 18-29 years in good health and CMV-seronegative. This receptor carries the CDR3 CASSSGQLFSGANVLTF. In nucleotides, the sequence is TGTGCCAGCAGTTCGGGACAGCTTTTCTCTGGGGCCAACGTCCTGACTTTC.